These T cell receptor beta chains were read from a single sample in a study of CD8+ T cells in alopecia areata. The method was immunoSEQ multiplex PCR; TCRdb's version includes in-frame clones alone and lacks a portion of them. The sample contains around 86,000 clones, over 70% of which appear only once. The material was CD8+ T cells sorted from blood, obtained at week 44, from a patient treated with tofacitinib. The receptors shown here come from a human donor with alopecia areata. Each CDR3 is given with its conserved first and last residue. A D gene is named only where the DNA matches it firmly. Only part of the rows carry a size: once, few, many, or a class if the clone is expanded.

clone size,V gene,J gene,D gene,CDR3 DNA,CDR3 protein
NA,TRBV25-1,TRBJ2-1,NA,TGTGCCAGCAGTGGCGCCCGGGAGCAGTTCTTC,CASSGAREQFF
few,TRBV30,TRBJ2-7,NA,TGTGCCTGGAGTTTCGGACAGAACTACGAGCAGTACTTC,CAWSFGQNYEQYF
NA,TRBV4-3,TRBJ1-1,TRBD1,TGCGCCAGCAGCGTAAGTCTTCCGGGACAGCCCAACACTGAAGCTTTCTTT,CASSVSLPGQPNTEAFF
few,TRBV29-1,TRBJ2-1,TRBD1,TGCAGCCCTGTCCCGGGACAGGGTTCGGATGAGCAGTTCTTC,CSPVPGQGSDEQFF
NA,TRBV2,TRBJ2-3,TRBD2,TGTGCCAGCACAACGGGGGGTGGCACAGATACGCAGTATTTT,CASTTGGGTDTQYF
once,TRBV23-1,TRBJ2-1,TRBD1,TGCGCCAGCCGCCGGGACAGGGCTTCCTACAATGAGCAGTTCTTC,CASRRDRASYNEQFF
NA,TRBV7-2,TRBJ1-1,NA,TGTGCCAGCAGCGAAGGACAGAGCACTGAAGCTTTCTTT,CASSEGQSTEAFF
NA,TRBV13,TRBJ2-1,NA,TGTGCCAGCAGCTTAGGCACTGGGGGTTACAATGAGCAGTTCTTC,CASSLGTGGYNEQFF
NA,TRBV2,TRBJ2-7,TRBD2,TGTGCCAGCATCCCGGGACTAGCGGGGGAAAGCTCCTACGAGCAGTACTTC,CASIPGLAGESSYEQYF
NA,TRBV6-6,TRBJ2-2,NA,TGTGCCAGCAGTTACTTAGCCGCCCAGGCCGGGGAGCTGTTTTTT,CASSYLAAQAGELFF
NA,TRBV30,TRBJ1-1,NA,TGTGCCTGGAGGGTGGGCTGGCAGTCGAACACTGAAGCTTTCTTT,CAWRVGWQSNTEAFF
few,TRBV29-1,TRBJ2-2,TRBD2,TGCAGCGTTGAATTAGCGGGGGAGACCGGGGAGCTGTTTTTT,CSVELAGETGELFF
NA,TRBV11-2,TRBJ2-7,NA,TGTGCCAGCAGCCATAGATTCTACGAGCAGTACTTC,CASSHRFYEQYF
NA,TRBV11-3,TRBJ2-2,TRBD1,TGTGCCAGCAGTTCAGTTACAGGGGGCGAGGGCACCGGGGAGCTGTTTTTT,CASSSVTGGEGTGELFF
NA,TRBV7-2,TRBJ1-1,TRBD1,TGTGCCAGCAGCTCGCCCGGGACAGGGGTCACTGAAGCTTTCTTT,CASSSPGTGVTEAFF
NA,TRBV7-9,TRBJ2-5,TRBD2,TGTGCCAGCAGCCTCGTATTACTAGCGGAGGACCAAGAGACCCAGTACTTC,CASSLVLLAEDQETQYF
few,TRBV29-1,TRBJ1-4,NA,TGCAGCGTTGAAGAGTCTGGTGGTTTCGGTGAAAAACTGTTTTTT,CSVEESGGFGEKLFF